The 4 T cell receptor delta chains in this list originate from one sample, sequenced in a study of Vδ1+ human thymocytes. General study results and limits: Highly polyclonal TRG and TRD repertoires with Gaussian CDR3 length distributions appeared in thymus.

The template was reverse-transcribed extracted RNA. CDR3 amplicons came from multiplex PCR with pooled V-gene forward and constant-region reverse primers. TCRdb made new clone calls on the multiplex PCR reads using CATT. The data show 23,000 or so delta-chain clones, with about 29% seen just once and roughly 1.5% held by the top ten. Their antigen targets remain unknown. The sample taken for sequencing was Vdelta1+ gamma-delta thymocytes from the thymus. As to subset: FACS-sorted CD3+ TCRalphabeta- TCRVdelta1+ TCRVdelta2- thymocytes. All receptors come from a boy less than two years old who had congenital heart surgery.

Details on this clone: A much bigger clone sits one base away, suggesting this may be a read error. V gene TRDV1 combines with J gene TRDJ1; D is possibly TRDD3 (5 bases). Trimming took 5 bases from V and 10 from J, leaving 29 bases between them. The CDR3 length is 17 residues. Germline CDR1 TSWWSYY, CDR2 QGS. DNA for the CDR3: TGTGCTCTTGGGTTCACAGTTCCAGTACTGGAGAAACGGGTACTCATCTTT. Its translation is CALGFTVPVLEKRVLIF.

A remark on this clone: This sample also contains other DNA sequences that code for the same CDR3. The J gene is TRDJ1, the V gene TRDV1, with D perhaps matching TRDD3 (6 bases). V gave up 2 bases and J gave up 0 bases, with 16 bases separating them. CDR3 size: 17 residues. CDR1 is TSWWSYY and CDR2 is QGS in the germline V gene. The CDR3 loop reads CALGEIGSRGYTDKLIF. CDR3 nucleotides: TGTGCTCTTGGGGAAATCGGGTCGCGGGGATACACCGATAAACTCATCTTT.

A few counts support this clone. This sample also contains other DNA sequences that code for the same CDR3. This sequence joins TRDV1 and TRDJ1, with 7 bases identical to TRDD2. The CDR3 has 17 residues. V trimming: 5 bases; J trimming: 6 bases; junction bases outside the gene matches: 18. Germline lookup yields CDR1 TSWWSYY and CDR2 QGS. The CDR3 DNA follows: TGTGCTCTTGGGAACCTAGGTTCGGTTCCTACGGTCCATAAACTCATCTTT. This gives the protein CALGNLGSVPTVHKLIF.

About this clone itself: Other DNA sequences in this specimen translate into the identical CDR3. The chain recombines TRDV1 with TRDJ1, with 9 positions matching TRDD3. Germline V gene sequence: CDR1 TSWWSYY, CDR2 QGS. The CDR3 is made up of 22 amino acids. J gave up 7 bases and V 0 bases, and 27 bases lay outside the gene matches. CDR3 DNA: TGTGCTCTTGGGGAACTTAGTCGGACCTACCGGTTTTTGACTGGGGGAGAGGGTAAACTCATCTTT. Its translation: CALGELSRTYRFLTGGEGKLIF.